The 9 T cell receptor beta chains below were found in one sample sequenced in a study of T cells in Graves' hyperthyroidism and ophthalmopathy. TCR beta CDR3 regions were amplified from RNA. HTBI primers drove first-round RT-PCR of the TCR CDR3. TCRdb analysed the multiplex PCR reads with MiXCR anew, one entry per CDR3 protein. The sample lists 250,000 to 350,000 distinct CDR3 sequences; about 15% were seen once. The sequenced sample consisted of blood. The receptors were sampled from a man aged 25 to 40 with Graves' hyperthyroidism.

The V and J genes are TRBV24-1 and TRBJ2-1; 8 positions agree with TRBD2. V lost 3 bases, J lost 4 bases, and 1 base stayed unmatched. CDR1 and CDR2 from the germline V gene are KGHDR and SFDVKD. The CDR3 has 14 amino acids. CDR3 coding DNA: TGTGCCACCAGTGATGGGACTAGGTACAATGAGCAGTTCTTC. Amino acid sequence: CATSDGTRYNEQFF.

This clonotype has a handful of counts. The chain recombines TRBV5-6 with TRBJ2-1; unclear D gene. Looked up from germline, CDR1 is SGHDT and CDR2 is YYEEEE. The V end lost 0 bases, the J end lost 0 bases, and 10 bases lay between the germline ends. The CDR3 has 16 residues. CDR3 protein: CASSLAPQSSYNEQFF. CDR3 sequence (DNA): TGTGCCAGCAGCTTGGCCCCGCAGAGCTCCTACAATGAGCAGTTCTTC. The full variable domain, its missing parts supplied by reference TRBV5-6 and TRBJ2-1, is DAGVTQSPTHLIKTRGQQVTLRCSPKSGHDTVSWYQQALGQGPQFIFQYYEEEERQRGNFPDRFSGHQFPNYSSELNVNALLLGDSALYLCASSLAPQSSYNEQFFGPGTRLTVL.

The sample holds many counts of this clonotype. This rearrangement joins TRBV7-3 to TRBJ2-3, with TRBD1 matching 7 bases. Germline V gene lookup returns CDR1 SGHTA and CDR2 FQGTGA. CDR3 size: 15 residues. V lost 5 bases and J lost 4; bases outside the gene matches: 9. The CDR3 bases are TGTGCCAGCAGCCTACAGGGGAATGTTGCAGATACGCAGTATTTT. Translation gives CASSLQGNVADTQYF.

A few counts support this clonotype. This rearrangement joins TRBV4-1 to TRBJ1-4, with a tentative D call TRBD1 (5 bases). Between the trimmed V and J ends, which lost 1 base and 8 bases, there was a span of 14 bases. The CDR3 runs 15 residues. The germline gives CDR1 MGHRA, CDR2 YSYEKL. The CDR3 sequence: CASSQVPLDREKLFF. The DNA for the CDR3 is TGCGCCAGCAGCCAAGTCCCGCTCGACAGAGAAAAACTGTTTTTT.

This clonotype came up many times. The rearrangement uses TRBV27 and TRBJ2-3, with D uncertain. Germline V gene sequence: CDR1 MNHEY, CDR2 SMNVEV (reference sequence). The CDR3 totals 16 residues. V was clipped by 1 base and J by 1 base, with 12 bases between them. CDR3 bases: TGTGCCAGCAGTTTATACGGACCTGAGGGCACAGATACGCAGTATTTT. Protein product: CASSLYGPEGTDTQYF.

This clonotype came up many times. A much larger clone lies a single base off, so this may be a read error. V usage is TRBV10-3 and J usage is TRBJ2-3, with TRBD2 matching over 7 bases. CDR3 length: 13 amino acids. Germline CDR1 reads ENHRY; CDR2 reads SYGVKD. The V gene end was trimmed by 5 bases and the J gene end by 3 bases; junction bases not matched to a gene: 2. The chain's CDR3 is CAISFGGTDTQYF. Written as DNA, the CDR3 is TGTGCCATCAGTTTCGGGGGGACAGATACGCAGTATTTT.

This clonotype was observed many times. This rearrangement joins TRBV3-1 to TRBJ2-2; D gene ambiguous. V lost 1 base and J 2 bases, leaving 8 bases between the germline ends. CDR3 size: 15 residues. In germline, CDR1 is LGHDT, CDR2 YNNKEL (reference sequence). CDR3 sequence: CASSQGYSNTGELFF. CDR3 DNA: TGTGCCAGCAGCCAAGGCTACAGTAACACCGGGGAGCTGTTTTTT.

In its sample, this clonotype was seen many times. The V and J genes are TRBV20-1 and TRBJ2-5; TRBD2 matches at 11 bases. The germline gives CDR1 DFQATT, CDR2 SNEGSKA (reference sequence). V was pared by 0 bases and J by 0 bases, with 6 bases of the junction left unmatched. This CDR3 is built from 17 residues. The CDR3 nucleotides are TGCAGTGCTAGAGATCGGCTAGCGGGAGGTCACCAAGAGACCCAGTACTTC. This sequence encodes CSARDRLAGGHQETQYF.

This clonotype came up many times. The genes are TRBV11-3 and TRBJ2-3, with D possibly TRBD2 on 5 matching bases. Germline CDR1 and CDR2: SGHNT and YENEEA. The CDR3 contains 15 residues. The V end lost 5 bases, the J end lost 4 bases, and 16 bases lay between the germline ends. CDR3: CASSEVSGPSDTQYF. For the CDR3, the DNA is TGTGCCAGCAGCGAAGTAAGCGGACCCTCAGATACGCAGTATTTT.